These T cell receptor beta chains were read from a single sample in a study of CD8+CD57+ T cells in acquired aplastic anemia. From the reads, TCRdb called clonotypes with MiXCR, one entry per CDR3 protein. The data hold under 250,000 distinct CDR3 sequences, with over 55% observed a single time. The sample comprised sorted CD4+, CD8+, or CD8+CD57+ T cells (not recorded which) from PBMCs. Source of these receptors: a human donor with aplastic anemia. Both conserved end residues are part of each CDR3. The D gene is left open where the match is weak. Only some rows state a clone size, as once, few, many or a class for expanded clones.

v_call: TRBV10-3
j_call: TRBJ2-5
d_call: .
clone_size: .
cdr3_aa: CAISEDHSGGILQETQYF
cdr3_nt: TGTGCCATCAGTGAGGATCACTCAGGGGGGATACTCCAAGAGACCCAGTACTTC

v_call: TRBV4-3
j_call: TRBJ2-3
d_call: .
clone_size: .
cdr3_aa: CASSQAGRVGDTQYF
cdr3_nt: TGCGCCAGCAGCCAAGCGGGCAGGGTTGGAGATACGCAGTATTTT

v_call: TRBV19
j_call: TRBJ1-1
d_call: .
clone_size: .
cdr3_aa: CASRGNPSEAFF
cdr3_nt: TGTGCCAGTAGGGGTAACCCATCAGAAGCTTTCTTT

v_call: TRBV19
j_call: TRBJ2-7
d_call: TRBD2
clone_size: .
cdr3_aa: CASSIRLAGPYEQYF
cdr3_nt: TGTGCCAGTAGTATACGGCTAGCGGGACCCTACGAGCAGTACTTC

v_call: TRBV7-9
j_call: TRBJ2-5
d_call: TRBD2
clone_size: .
cdr3_aa: CASNPSGETQYF
cdr3_nt: TGTGCCAGCAACCCTAGCGGGGAGACCCAGTACTTC

v_call: TRBV2
j_call: TRBJ1-5
d_call: .
clone_size: .
cdr3_aa: CASSGQSQAVYQPQHF
cdr3_nt: TGTGCCAGCAGTGGACAGTCGCAGGCGGTATATCAGCCCCAGCATTTT

v_call: TRBV7-2
j_call: TRBJ2-5
d_call: TRBD2
clone_size: few
cdr3_aa: CASRLILAGQETQYF
cdr3_nt: TGTGCCAGCAGACTCATACTAGCGGGGCAAGAGACCCAGTACTTC

v_call: TRBV20-1
j_call: TRBJ2-7
d_call: .
clone_size: .
cdr3_aa: CSARTPGEANEQYF
cdr3_nt: TGCAGTGCTAGAACCCCGGGAGAGGCCAATGAGCAGTACTTC

v_call: TRBV7-3
j_call: TRBJ2-3
d_call: TRBD1
clone_size: .
cdr3_aa: CASSSPRTGQDTQYF
cdr3_nt: TGTGCCAGCAGTTCCCCCCGGACAGGGCAAGATACGCAGTATTTT

v_call: TRBV20-1
j_call: TRBJ2-1
d_call: TRBD2
clone_size: .
cdr3_aa: CSARDSRAASGANERFF
cdr3_nt: TGCAGTGCTAGAGATTCTCGAGCCGCTAGCGGGGCCAATGAGCGGTTCTTT

v_call: TRBV20-1
j_call: TRBJ1-1
d_call: .
clone_size: .
cdr3_aa: CSAIWPQWTAGTEAFF
cdr3_nt: TGCAGTGCTATATGGCCCCAATGGACAGCGGGCACTGAAGCTTTCTTT

v_call: TRBV5-1
j_call: TRBJ2-7
d_call: .
clone_size: many
cdr3_aa: CASSLGDFEQYF
cdr3_nt: TGCGCCAGCAGCTTGGGTGATTTCGAGCAGTACTTC

v_call: TRBV10-3
j_call: TRBJ1-4
d_call: .
clone_size: .
cdr3_aa: CASSLSGGLNEKLFF
cdr3_nt: TGTGCCAGCAGTTTATCGGGGGGCCTAAATGAAAAACTGTTTTTT

v_call: TRBV7-3
j_call: TRBJ2-5
d_call: .
clone_size: many
cdr3_aa: CASSWDTQETQYF
cdr3_nt: TGTGCCAGCAGCTGGGACACACAAGAGACCCAGTACTTC

v_call: TRBV7-9
j_call: TRBJ1-2
d_call: .
clone_size: .
cdr3_aa: CASSLAQGEDYGYTF
cdr3_nt: TGCGCCAGCAGCTTGGCTCAGGGCGAGGACTATGGCTACACCTTC

v_call: TRBV12-3/TRBV12-4
j_call: TRBJ1-1
d_call: .
clone_size: .
cdr3_aa: CASRHGTRGRTEAFF
cdr3_nt: TGTGCCAGCAGACATGGGACGCGGGGGAGGACTGAAGCTTTCTTT

v_call: TRBV7-2
j_call: TRBJ2-1
d_call: TRBD2
clone_size: .
cdr3_aa: CASSPTITAGGSYNEQFF
cdr3_nt: TGTGCCAGCAGCCCCACTATAACGGCGGGAGGCTCCTACAATGAGCAGTTCTTC

v_call: TRBV27
j_call: TRBJ1-2
d_call: TRBD1
clone_size: many
cdr3_aa: CASRPLGTGYGYTF
cdr3_nt: TGTGCCAGCCGACCTCTGGGGACAGGGTATGGCTACACCTTC

v_call: TRBV10-3
j_call: TRBJ2-7
d_call: TRBD2
clone_size: .
cdr3_aa: CAIGGRVAGAGAGTVESYF
cdr3_nt: TGTGCCATCGGCGGCCGGGTAGCGGGGGCCGGTGCTGGGACTGTTGAGTCGTACTTC

v_call: TRBV29-1
j_call: TRBJ2-7
d_call: .
clone_size: few
cdr3_aa: CSVEGVGGINSYEQYF
cdr3_nt: TGCAGCGTTGAAGGTGTTGGCGGAATAAACTCCTACGAGCAGTACTTC

v_call: TRBV20-1
j_call: TRBJ1-1
d_call: TRBD1
clone_size: .
cdr3_aa: CSARDWAGGVAEAFF
cdr3_nt: TGCAGTGCTAGAGATTGGGCAGGGGGAGTCGCTGAAGCTTTCTTT

v_call: TRBV7-8
j_call: TRBJ1-1
d_call: .
clone_size: few
cdr3_aa: CASSQRTIRDTEAFF
cdr3_nt: TGTGCCAGCAGCCAAAGGACGATTAGGGACACTGAAGCTTTCTTT

v_call: TRBV19
j_call: TRBJ2-1
d_call: TRBD2
clone_size: .
cdr3_aa: CASSRGLAGGGSYNEQFF
cdr3_nt: TGTGCCAGTTCGAGAGGGCTAGCGGGGGGCGGGTCCTACAATGAGCAGTTCTTC

v_call: TRBV9
j_call: TRBJ2-2
d_call: TRBD2
clone_size: .
cdr3_aa: CASSASGGGNTGELFF
cdr3_nt: TGTGCCAGCAGCGCGAGCGGGGGAGGGAACACCGGGGAGCTGTTTTTT

v_call: TRBV5-5
j_call: TRBJ2-5
d_call: .
clone_size: .
cdr3_aa: CASSSGTSRETQYF
cdr3_nt: TGTGCCAGCAGCTCAGGAACTAGCCGAGAGACCCAGTACTTC